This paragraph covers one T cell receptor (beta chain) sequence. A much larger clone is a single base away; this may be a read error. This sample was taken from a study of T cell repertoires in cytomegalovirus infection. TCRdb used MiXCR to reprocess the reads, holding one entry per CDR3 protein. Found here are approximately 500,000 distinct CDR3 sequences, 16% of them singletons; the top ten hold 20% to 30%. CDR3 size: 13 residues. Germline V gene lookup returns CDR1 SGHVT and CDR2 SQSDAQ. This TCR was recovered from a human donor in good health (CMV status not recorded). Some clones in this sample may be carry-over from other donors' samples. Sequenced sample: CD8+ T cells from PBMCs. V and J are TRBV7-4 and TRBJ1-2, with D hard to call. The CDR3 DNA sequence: TGTGCCAGCAGCTTAGTGTCGGGCGGTGGCTTCACCTTC. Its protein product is CASSLVSGGGFTF.